This T cell receptor beta chain was profiled in a study of T-cell memory formation after mild COVID-19. TCRdb itself ran the 5' RACE reads through MiXCR, one entry per CDR3 protein. The sample has approximately 290,000 distinct CDR3 sequences, less than 9.5% seen once. Study-level findings and limits: CD4/CD8 balance characterized clones contracting day 15 to 85, and CD4+ skew characterized later expanders. That cross-reactive memory joined was suggested by some responding clones appearing in pre-infection memory. Contracting CD4+ clones sat mainly in CM and EM; CD8+ in EMRA.

The sample holds a few counts of this clonotype. Its antigen is not identified. The V gene's germline CDR1 is SGHRS and CDR2 YFSETQ. This CDR3 is built from 16 residues. The V gene lost 0 bases and the J gene lost 6 bases, with 18 bases spanning the gap. The chain couples TRBV5-1 to TRBJ1-1; perhaps TRBD1 as D (5 bases). This clonotype originated in a man younger than 30 who had mild COVID-19 (a few samples of this study predate the infection). Cell type and time point are not known. The sequenced material came from PBMCs or a T cell subset sorted from them (not recorded which). DNA for the CDR3: TGCGCCAGCAGCTTGGCTGTGCGGTCCCAGGGATCTGAAGCTTTCTTT. It encodes CASSLAVRSQGSEAFF.